This TCR beta chain was sequenced for a study of early stage breast cancer tumors. Study-level points and caveats: Blood repertoires resembled normal breast more than tumor. Compared with adjacent normal breast tissue, tumors showed 2.5 to 3-fold greater T cell density and higher clonality.

This clone was counted a few times. As yet, its antigen is unknown. Each sample had two DNA replicates, about 0.47 ug blood or roughly 1.5 ug tissue. Generated by immunoSEQ multiplex PCR, the TCRdb table keeps only in-frame clones and is missing some. Seen here are about 41,000 clones, around 73% observed once, and the top ten hold roughly 7.2%. The receptor's source is a person aged 45 to 59 with breast cancer. Sequences were obtained from blood.

The CDR3 bases are TGTGCCAGCTCACCACCGTCGGTTCCTGGAAACACCATATATTTT. It codes for CASSPPSVPGNTIYF. This sequence joins TRBV18 and TRBJ1-3; D unresolved. Germline values: CDR1 KGHSH, CDR2 LQKENI. This CDR3 is built from 15 residues. Trimming left V 0 bases short and J 2 bases short, with 8 bases between.